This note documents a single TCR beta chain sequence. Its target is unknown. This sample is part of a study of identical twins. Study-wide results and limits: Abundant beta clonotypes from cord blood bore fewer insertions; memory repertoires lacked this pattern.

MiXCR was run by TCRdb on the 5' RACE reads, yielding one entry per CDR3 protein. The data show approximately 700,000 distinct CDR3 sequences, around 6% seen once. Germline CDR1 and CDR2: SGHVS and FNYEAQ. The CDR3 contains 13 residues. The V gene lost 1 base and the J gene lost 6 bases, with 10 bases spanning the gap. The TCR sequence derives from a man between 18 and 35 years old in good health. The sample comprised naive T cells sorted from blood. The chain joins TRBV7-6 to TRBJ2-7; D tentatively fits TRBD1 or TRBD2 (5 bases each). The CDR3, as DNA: TGTGCCAGCAGCTTAGGTGGGGCGGGCGAGCAGTACTTC. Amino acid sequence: CASSLGGAGEQYF.